This entry features one T cell receptor beta chain sequence. This record comes from a study of cytomegalovirus exposure and HLA in healthy donors. Study information: Most genotyped donors, roughly 80% of around 370, had Caucasian-associated genetic ancestry.

Trimming stripped 2 bases from V and 2 bases from J, with 9 bases between. The CDR3 covers 14 residues. Per the germline V gene, CDR1 is MDHEN and CDR2 is SYDVKM. A multiplex PCR was run with 60 Vbeta primers and 13 Jbeta primers. Measured with immunoSEQ multiplex PCR; TCRdb has only the in-frame clones, and not every one. The sample has some 110,000 clones, 76% seen once. The sample was PBMCs. This chain joins TRBV28 and TRBJ1-2; D is unresolved. This clonotype was sampled from a man aged 35 to 55 in good health and CMV-seropositive. The CDR3 DNA reads as TGTGCCAGCAGTTTAATTACGGGGAACTATGGCTACACCTTC. Amino acid sequence: CASSLITGNYGYTF.